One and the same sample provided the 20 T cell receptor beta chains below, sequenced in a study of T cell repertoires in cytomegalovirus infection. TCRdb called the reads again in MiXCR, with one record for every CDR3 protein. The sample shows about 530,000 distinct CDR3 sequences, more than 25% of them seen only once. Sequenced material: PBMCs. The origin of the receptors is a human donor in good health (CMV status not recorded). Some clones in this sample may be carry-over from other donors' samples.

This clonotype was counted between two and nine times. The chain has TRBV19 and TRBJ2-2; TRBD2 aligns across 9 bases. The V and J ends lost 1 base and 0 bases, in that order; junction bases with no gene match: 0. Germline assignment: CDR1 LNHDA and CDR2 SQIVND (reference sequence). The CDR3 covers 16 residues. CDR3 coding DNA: TGTGCCAGTAGTATAGGCGGGGGGGCGAACACCGGGGAGCTGTTTTTT. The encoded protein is CASSIGGGANTGELFF.

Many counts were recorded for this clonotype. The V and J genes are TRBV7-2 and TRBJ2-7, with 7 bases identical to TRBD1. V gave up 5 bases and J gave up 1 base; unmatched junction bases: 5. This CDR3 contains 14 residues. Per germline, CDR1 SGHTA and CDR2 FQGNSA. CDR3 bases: TGTGCCAGCAGCGCCCGGACAGGTTCCTACGAGCAGTACTTC. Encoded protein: CASSARTGSYEQYF.

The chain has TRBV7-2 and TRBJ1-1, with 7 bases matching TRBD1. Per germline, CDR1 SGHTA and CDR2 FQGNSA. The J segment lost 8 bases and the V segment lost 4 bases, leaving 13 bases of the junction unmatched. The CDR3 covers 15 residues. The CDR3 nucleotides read TGTGCCAGCAGCTCGTGGACAGGACAAGAACGGGAAGCTTTCTTT. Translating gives CASSSWTGQEREAFF. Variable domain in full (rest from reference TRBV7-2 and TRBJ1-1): GAGVSQSPSNKVTEKGKDVELRCDPISGHTALYWYRQSLGQGLEFLIYFQGNSAPDKSGLPSDRFSAERTGGSVSTLTIQRTQQEDSAVYLCASSSWTGQEREAFFGQGTRLTVV.

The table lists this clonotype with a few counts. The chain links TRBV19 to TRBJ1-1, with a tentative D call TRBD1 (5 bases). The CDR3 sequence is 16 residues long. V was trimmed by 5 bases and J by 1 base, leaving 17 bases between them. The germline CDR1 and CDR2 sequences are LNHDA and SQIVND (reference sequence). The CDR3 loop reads CASSALRWGENTEAFF. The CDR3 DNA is TGTGCCAGTAGTGCCTTACGGTGGGGGGAGAACACTGAAGCTTTCTTT.

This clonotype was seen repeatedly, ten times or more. The CDR3 spells CASSLGVNPFEKLFF. CDR3 sequence (DNA): TGTGCCAGCAGCTTGGGGGTGAACCCTTTTGAAAAACTGTTTTTT. The chain couples TRBV7-8 to TRBJ1-4; D possibly corresponds to TRBD1 (5 bases). V lost 3 bases to trimming and J lost 7 bases, with 15 bases between them. Germline V gives CDR1 SGHVS, CDR2 FQNEAQ. The CDR3 loop spans 15 amino acids.

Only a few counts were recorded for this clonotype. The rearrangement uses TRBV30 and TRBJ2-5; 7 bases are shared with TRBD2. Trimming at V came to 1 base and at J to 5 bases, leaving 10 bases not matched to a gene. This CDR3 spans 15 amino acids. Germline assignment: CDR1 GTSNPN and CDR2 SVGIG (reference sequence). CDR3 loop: CAWSASTGGIETQYF. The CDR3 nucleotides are TGTGCCTGGAGTGCCTCAACCGGGGGGATCGAGACCCAGTACTTC.

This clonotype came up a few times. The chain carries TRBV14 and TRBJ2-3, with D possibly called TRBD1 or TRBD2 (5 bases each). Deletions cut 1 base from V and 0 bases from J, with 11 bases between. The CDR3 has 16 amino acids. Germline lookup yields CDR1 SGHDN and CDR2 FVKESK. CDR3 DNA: TGTGCCAGCAGCCAAGCTTGGGGCGGGAGCACAGATACGCAGTATTTT. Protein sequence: CASSQAWGGSTDTQYF.

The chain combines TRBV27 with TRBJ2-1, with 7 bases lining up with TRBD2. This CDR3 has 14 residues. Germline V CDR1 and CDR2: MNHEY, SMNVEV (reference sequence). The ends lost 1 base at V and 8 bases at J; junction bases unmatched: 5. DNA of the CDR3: TGTGCCAGCAGTTTATTAGTCACTAGCGATGAGCAGTTCTTC. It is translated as CASSLLVTSDEQFF.

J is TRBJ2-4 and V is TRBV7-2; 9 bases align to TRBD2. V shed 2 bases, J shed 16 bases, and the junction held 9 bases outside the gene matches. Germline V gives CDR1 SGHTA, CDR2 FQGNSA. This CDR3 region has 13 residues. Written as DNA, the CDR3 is TGTGCCAGCAGCTTATCTAGCGGGGAGTTCCAATACTTC. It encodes CASSLSSGEFQYF.

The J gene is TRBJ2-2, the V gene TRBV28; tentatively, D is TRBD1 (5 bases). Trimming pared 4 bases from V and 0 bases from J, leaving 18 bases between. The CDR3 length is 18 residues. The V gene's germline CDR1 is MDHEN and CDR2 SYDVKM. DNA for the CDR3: TGTGCCAGCAGTTCATATACTTGGGGCAGGTCGAACACCGGGGAGCTGTTTTTT. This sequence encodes CASSSYTWGRSNTGELFF.

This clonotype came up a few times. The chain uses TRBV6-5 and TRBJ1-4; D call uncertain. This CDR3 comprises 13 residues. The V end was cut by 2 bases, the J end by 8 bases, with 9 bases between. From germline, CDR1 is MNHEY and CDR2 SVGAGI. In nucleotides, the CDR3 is TGTGCCAGCAGTTACGGATCTGACGAAAAACTGTTTTTT. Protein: CASSYGSDEKLFF.

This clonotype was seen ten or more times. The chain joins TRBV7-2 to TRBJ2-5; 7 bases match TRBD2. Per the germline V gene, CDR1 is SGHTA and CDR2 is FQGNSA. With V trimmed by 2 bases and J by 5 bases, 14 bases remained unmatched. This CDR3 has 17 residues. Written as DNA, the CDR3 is TGTGCCAGCAGCTTAAAGCGTCCTGGCGGGAGTTCTGAGACCCAGTACTTC. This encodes CASSLKRPGGSSETQYF.

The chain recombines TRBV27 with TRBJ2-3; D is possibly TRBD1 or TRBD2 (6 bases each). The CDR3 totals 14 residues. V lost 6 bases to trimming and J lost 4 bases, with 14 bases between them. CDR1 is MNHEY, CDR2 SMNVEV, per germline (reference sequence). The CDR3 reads CASRGGSPSDTQYF. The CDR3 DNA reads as TGTGCCAGCAGGGGGGGCTCACCCTCAGATACGCAGTATTTT.

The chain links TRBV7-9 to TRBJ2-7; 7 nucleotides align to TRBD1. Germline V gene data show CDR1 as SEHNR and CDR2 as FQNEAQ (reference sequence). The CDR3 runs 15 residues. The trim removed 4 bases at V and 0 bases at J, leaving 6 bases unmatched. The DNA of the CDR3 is TGTGCCAGCAGCTCGCCGGGACAGAGCTCCTACGAGCAGTACTTC. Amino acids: CASSSPGQSSYEQYF.

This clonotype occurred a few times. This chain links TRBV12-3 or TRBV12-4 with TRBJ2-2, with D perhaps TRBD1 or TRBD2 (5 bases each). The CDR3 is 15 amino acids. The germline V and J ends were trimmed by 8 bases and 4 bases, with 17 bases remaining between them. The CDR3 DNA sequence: TGTGCCAGCTCGGGAACCGGGACCGCCACCGGGGAGCTGTTTTTT. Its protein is CASSGTGTATGELFF.

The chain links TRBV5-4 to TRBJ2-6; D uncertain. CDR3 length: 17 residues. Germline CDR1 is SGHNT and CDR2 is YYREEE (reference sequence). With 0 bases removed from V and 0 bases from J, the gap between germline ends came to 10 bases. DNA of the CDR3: TGTGCCAGCAGCTTGGGGGCAGTAATCTCTGGGGCCAACGTCCTGACTTTC. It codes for CASSLGAVISGANVLTF. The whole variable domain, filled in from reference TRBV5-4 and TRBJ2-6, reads ETGVTQSPTHLIKTRGQQVTLRCSSQSGHNTVSWYQQALGQGPQFIFQYYREEENGRGNFPPRFSGLQFPNYSSELNVNALELDDSALYLCASSLGAVISGANVLTFGAGSRLTVL.

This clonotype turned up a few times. CDR3 coding DNA: TGTGCCAGCAGCTCGGGGGGAGCTTGGCCCTACAATGAGCAGTTCTTC. This sequence encodes CASSSGGAWPYNEQFF. The J gene is TRBJ2-1, the V gene TRBV7-9; 7 nucleotides agree with TRBD2. The CDR3 length is 16 residues. Germline loops: CDR1 SEHNR, CDR2 FQNEAQ (reference sequence). The V segment lost 4 bases and the J segment 2 bases; nucleotides outside the gene matches: 8.

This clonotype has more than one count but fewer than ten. This chain's CDR3 is CASTSRARDTQYF. As DNA, the CDR3 is TGTGCCAGCACCTCTCGGGCGCGGGATACGCAGTATTTT. V gene TRBV11-2 combines with J gene TRBJ2-3, with D uncertain. The CDR3 length is 13 residues. The germline CDR1 and CDR2 sequences are SGHAT and FQNNGV. The germline V and J ends were trimmed by 7 bases and 6 bases, with 14 bases remaining between them.

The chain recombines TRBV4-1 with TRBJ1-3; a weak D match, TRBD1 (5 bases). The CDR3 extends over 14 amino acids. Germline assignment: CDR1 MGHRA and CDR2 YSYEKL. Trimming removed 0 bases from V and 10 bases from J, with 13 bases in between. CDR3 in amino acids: CASSQDGGGRTIYF. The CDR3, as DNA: TGCGCCAGCAGCCAAGATGGGGGGGGGAGGACCATATATTTT.

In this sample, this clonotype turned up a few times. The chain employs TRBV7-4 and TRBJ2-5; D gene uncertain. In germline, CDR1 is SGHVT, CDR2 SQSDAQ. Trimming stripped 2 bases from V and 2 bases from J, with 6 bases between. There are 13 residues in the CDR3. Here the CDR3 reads CASSLNIQETQYF. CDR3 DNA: TGTGCCAGCAGCTTAAATATTCAAGAGACCCAGTACTTC.